Sequencing of this T cell receptor (beta chain) was carried out in a study of Ad26.COV2.S vaccination and SARS-CoV-2 variants. The overall study: Within the COV1001 Ad26.COV2.S trial arm, the donor was enrolled.

Treatment given: around 19 received Ad26.COV2.S at low or high dose, single or two shots; about five received placebo; per-sample allocation not given. The study sampled participants on day 63 after the first vaccine or placebo injection. TCRdb keeps only in-frame clones here, not all; method: immunoSEQ multiplex PCR. The table has around 300,000 clones, about 89% seen once; the top ten hold roughly 5%. CDR3 length equals 13 residues. The germline V and J ends were trimmed by 8 bases and 4 bases, with 15 bases remaining between them. The germline V gene encodes CDR1 SNHLY and CDR2 FYNNEI. This material consisted of peripheral blood, taken in a trial of Ad26.COV2.S vaccine versus placebo. The sequence was obtained from a person aged 18-60 years who received the Ad26.COV2.S COVID-19 vaccine or a placebo. The chain combines TRBV2 with TRBJ2-7; possibly TRBD1 for D (6 bases). In nucleotides, the CDR3 is TGTGCCAGCCTGACTGGGGACACTTACGAGCAGTACTTC. Its protein is CASLTGDTYEQYF.